This paragraph reports one T cell receptor (beta chain). This sample stems from a study of T cell clonotyping in hematopoietic cell transplantation. The table came from immunoSEQ multiplex PCR; TCRdb's copy has only in-frame clones and leaves some out. The sample holds 55,000 to 70,000 clones, about 93% seen once. The TCR was taken from a man aged 50 or older in good health. Some clones in this sample may be carry-over from other donors' samples. Material for sequencing was peripheral blood mononuclear cells.

This CDR3 reads CASSGGGQGYGYTF. The CDR3 region has the DNA TGTGCCAGCAGTGGGGGCGGACAGGGGTATGGCTACACCTTC. This chain connects TRBV25-1 to TRBJ1-2; 9 bases are a match to TRBD1. V shed 4 bases and J 5 bases; nucleotides not matched to a gene: 5. Germline CDR1 reads MGHDK; CDR2 reads SYGVNS. This CDR3 region has 14 residues.